This T cell receptor beta chain was identified during a study of shared clonotypes between healthy human individuals. The study, taken as a whole, reports: A limitation of the genetic and exposure-history diversity represented arose from few donors. Naive subsets, compared against memory subsets, generally had larger estimated richness values.

Deep was the level used in running the assay. Sequencing used immunoSEQ multiplex PCR; TCRdb keeps in-frame clones, though not all of them. The data show 1.5 million to 2.5 million clones, less than 95% seen once. Naive CD8 cells lacked CD45RO and underwent positive selection for CCR7, leaving out terminally differentiated effector memory CD45RA+ cells. Germline CDR1 is MNHNS and CDR2 is SASEGT. The CDR3 extends over 14 amino acids. V was trimmed by 2 bases and J by 9 bases, leaving 17 bases between them. Concerning this clone: Its antigen is not identified.

Source material: naive CD8+ T cells sorted from blood. The genes are TRBV6-1 and TRBJ2-7; D might be TRBD2 (5 bases). The TCR originated in a man aged 18 to 35 in good health. CDR3 loop: CASSELRADYGQYF. In nucleotides, the CDR3 is TGTGCCAGCAGTGAATTGCGGGCAGATTATGGGCAGTACTTC.